The 32 T cell receptor beta chains reported below all come from one sample, sequenced in a study of cytomegalovirus exposure and HLA in healthy donors. Measured with immunoSEQ multiplex PCR; TCRdb has only the in-frame clones, and not every one. Here the sample spans some 330,000 clones, approximately 90% being singletons. The sample was PBMCs. These TCRs come from a woman aged 18 to 35 in good health and CMV-seronegative.

The count of this clone is one. The chain is built from TRBV7-8 and TRBJ2-7, with 8 bases lining up with TRBD2. The CDR3 covers 15 residues. V dropped 5 bases and J dropped 4; count of bases not matched to a gene: 10. The germline V gene has CDR1 SGHVS and CDR2 FQNEAQ. CDR3 protein: CASSRAGTSSYEQYF. The CDR3 nucleotides read TGTGCCAGCAGCCGAGCCGGGACTAGTAGTTACGAGCAGTACTTC.

The gene calls are TRBV7-2 and TRBJ1-3; possible D gene TRBD1, 5 bases. Looked up from germline, CDR1 is SGHTA and CDR2 is FQGNSA. This CDR3 is 15 amino acids long. Trimming took off 1 base at V and 3 bases at J, with 10 bases between the two ends. The DNA of the CDR3 is TGTGCCAGCAGCTTAGTAGTGACAGATGGAAACACCATATATTTT. Translated: CASSLVVTDGNTIYF.

This chain joins TRBV27 and TRBJ2-7; 15 nucleotides line up with TRBD2. The CDR3 totals 14 residues. Germline V gene data show CDR1 as MNHEY and CDR2 as SMNVEV (reference sequence). Trimming cost V 6 bases and J 6 bases; bases outside gene matches: 3. The CDR3 DNA reads TGTGCCAGCAGGGGACTAGCGGGAGGCACCGAGCAGTACTTC. Translated, it gives CASRGLAGGTEQYF.

The chain couples TRBV13 to TRBJ2-3; TRBD1 is a possible D gene (5 bases). The germline V gene encodes CDR1 PRHDT and CDR2 FYEKMQ (reference sequence). The CDR3 extends over 12 amino acids. The ends were cut back, 5 bases at V and 4 bases at J, with 7 bases in the middle. CDR3 in amino acids: CASSQGADTQYF. In nucleotides, the CDR3 is TGTGCCAGCAGCCAAGGGGCAGATACGCAGTATTTT.

The CDR3 reads CASSQDRTSGIRGYEQYF. In nucleotides, the CDR3 is TGCGCCAGCAGCCAAGATCGGACTAGCGGAATAAGGGGCTACGAGCAGTACTTC. This chain joins TRBV4-3 and TRBJ2-7, with 10 positions matching TRBD2. The CDR3 has 18 amino acids. In germline, CDR1 is LGHNA, CDR2 YSLEER. The junction had 11 bases not matched to a gene; V was cut back by 0 bases and J by 3 bases.

V is TRBV9 and J is TRBJ1-5, with D hard to call. V lost 0 bases and J 4 bases, leaving 14 bases between the germline ends. The CDR3 totals 16 residues. CDR1 is SGDLS, CDR2 YYNGEE, per germline. CDR3 DNA sequence: TGTGCCAGCAGCGTAGAGCCGGGCCCGGGAAATCAGCCCCAGCATTTT. Translating gives CASSVEPGPGNQPQHF.

The gene calls are TRBV9 and TRBJ2-6; 12 bases agree with TRBD2. V lost 2 bases, J lost 0 bases, and 9 bases stayed unmatched. The germline gives CDR1 SGDLS, CDR2 YYNGEE. This CDR3 spans 20 amino acids. The DNA of the CDR3 is TGTGCCAGCAGCGTTCCGACTAGCGGGAGTGACCCCTCTGGGGCCAACGTCCTGACTTTC. Translated: CASSVPTSGSDPSGANVLTF.

The J gene is TRBJ2-3, the V gene TRBV7-9, with TRBD2 as a possible D gene (6 bases). This CDR3 region has 15 residues. The V end was cut by 5 bases, the J end by 8 bases, with 20 bases between. Germline V lookup: CDR1 SEHNR, CDR2 FQNEAQ (reference sequence). The CDR3 coding sequence is TGTGCCAGCAGCCCCCGCGGGACGGGCACCGCTACGCAGTATTTT. Its protein is CASSPRGTGTATQYF.

The chain joins TRBV2 to TRBJ2-2; 15 bases are shared with TRBD2. This CDR3 comprises 17 residues. CDR1 is SNHLY, CDR2 FYNNEI, per germline. The ends lost 8 bases at V and 4 bases at J; junction bases unmatched: 8. The CDR3 here is CASGTGLAGGGTGELFF. The DNA of the CDR3 is TGTGCCAGCGGAACGGGACTAGCGGGAGGTGGCACCGGGGAGCTGTTTTTT.

CDR3 amino acids: CASSRLLGEQYF. CDR3 DNA: TGTGCCAGCAGCCGCCTCCTAGGCGAGCAGTACTTC. The rearrangement links TRBV7-9 to TRBJ2-7, with unresolved D. Germline loops: CDR1 SEHNR, CDR2 FQNEAQ (reference sequence). The V gene lost 5 bases and the J gene lost 6 bases, with 11 bases spanning the gap. The CDR3 sequence is 12 residues long.

The J gene is TRBJ2-7, the V gene TRBV28; 11 bases map to TRBD2. The length of the CDR3 is 12 residues. Germline V CDR1 and CDR2: MDHEN, SYDVKM. Losses at the gene ends were 11 bases for V and 4 bases for J; bases not matched to a gene: 4. The CDR3 nucleotides read TGTGCCTACGGGACTAGCGGTTACGAGCAGTACTTC. It is translated as CAYGTSGYEQYF.

V usage is TRBV30 and J usage is TRBJ1-4; D remains unclear. The V end lost 0 bases, the J end lost 8 bases, and 10 bases lay between the germline ends. CDR1 GTSNPN and CDR2 SVGIG come from the germline V gene (reference sequence). CDR3 length: 13 amino acids. CDR3 region: CAWSVRSWEKLFF. In DNA form, the CDR3 reads TGTGCCTGGAGTGTAAGGAGTTGGGAAAAACTGTTTTTT.

This sequence joins TRBV19 and TRBJ2-7; D perhaps matches TRBD2 (5 bases). V gave up 6 bases and J gave up 2 bases, with 14 bases separating them. The V gene's germline CDR1 is LNHDA and CDR2 SQIVND (reference sequence). The CDR3 runs to 14 residues. CDR3 nucleotides: TGTGCCAGTAGGGCCCGGGGTTCCACCTACGAGCAGTACTTC. It translates to CASRARGSTYEQYF. Together with reference TRBV19 and TRBJ2-7, the CDR3 gives the full variable domain: DGGITQSPKYLFRKEGQNVTLSCEQNLNHDAMYWYRQDPGQGLRLIYYSQIVNDFQKGDIAEGYSVSREKKESFPLTVTSAQKNPTAFYLCASRARGSTYEQYFGPGTRLTVT.

This chain connects TRBV5-1 to TRBJ2-1; 10 bases agree with TRBD2. The junction had 8 bases not matched to a gene; V was cut back by 1 base and J by 10 bases. CDR1 and CDR2 (germline): SGHRS, YFSETQ. This CDR3 is 15 amino acids long. The CDR3 nucleotides read TGCGCCAGCAGCTTGAGCCTAGCGGGAGCGGACGAGCAGTTCTTC. The encoded protein is CASSLSLAGADEQFF. Full variable domain (outside the CDR3, taken from reference TRBV5-1 and TRBJ2-1): KAGVTQTPRYLIKTRGQQVTLSCSPISGHRSVSWYQQTPGQGLQFLFEYFSETQRNKGNFPGRFSGRQFSNSRSEMNVSTLELGDSALYLCASSLSLAGADEQFFGPGTRLTVL.

The V call is TRBV6-5, the J call TRBJ2-5; possible D gene TRBD1, 6 bases. Between the trimmed V and J ends, which lost 7 bases and 1 base, there was a span of 10 bases. CDR1 MNHEY and CDR2 SVGAGI come from the germline V gene. CDR3 length: 13 residues. The CDR3 is CASTQTGQETQYF. The CDR3 DNA reads as TGTGCCAGCACCCAGACAGGCCAAGAGACCCAGTACTTC.

The V gene is TRBV2, the J gene TRBJ1-2; tentatively, D is TRBD1 (6 bases). V shed 7 bases and J shed 2 bases, with 11 bases lying between them. Per the germline V gene, CDR1 is SNHLY and CDR2 is FYNNEI. CDR3 length equals 13 residues. CDR3 sequence: CASTSRGNYGYTF. The CDR3 nucleotides read TGTGCCAGCACCTCGAGGGGGAACTATGGCTACACCTTC.

The V gene is TRBV30, the J gene TRBJ1-3, with D unresolved. V lost 3 bases and J 2 bases, leaving 11 bases between the germline ends. Germline V gene data show CDR1 as GTSNPN and CDR2 as SVGIG (reference sequence). This CDR3 is 14 amino acids long. CDR3 in DNA: TGTGCCTGGAGCCCGGGTAGTGCTGGAAACACCATATATTTT. This gives the protein CAWSPGSAGNTIYF.

V is TRBV10-2 and J is TRBJ2-3; TRBD2 might be the D (6 bases). The V end lost 2 bases, the J end lost 0 bases, and 9 bases lay between the germline ends. This CDR3 has 15 residues. Germline V gene lookup returns CDR1 WSHSY and CDR2 SAAADI. The CDR3 sequence: CASSEGLASTDTQYF. In DNA form, the CDR3 reads TGCGCCAGCAGTGAGGGGCTAGCGAGCACAGATACGCAGTATTTT.

The chain couples TRBV10-3 to TRBJ2-5, with D perhaps TRBD2 (6 bases). CDR1 and CDR2 from the germline V gene are ENHRY and SYGVKD. The CDR3 contains 14 residues. The V end was cut by 2 bases, the J end by 10 bases, with 17 bases between. CDR3 nucleotide sequence: TGTGCCATCAGTGAGGCCGGCGGGGCCGAGGGCCAGTACTTC. This codes for CAISEAGGAEGQYF.

This chain joins TRBV13 and TRBJ2-1; the D gene is possibly TRBD2 (6 bases). CDR3 length: 17 amino acids. Per germline, CDR1 PRHDT and CDR2 FYEKMQ (reference sequence). V lost 0 bases and J lost 6, with 18 bases in between. The CDR3, as DNA: TGTGCCAGCAGCTTAGGCCTGTTGTCGGGAGCCCTCAATGAGCAGTTCTTC. Its protein product is CASSLGLLSGALNEQFF.

The chain combines TRBV6-5 with TRBJ2-1; no clear D. This CDR3 has 14 amino acids. Germline V CDR1 and CDR2: MNHEY, SVGAGI. Trimming removed 5 bases from V and 5 bases from J, with 13 bases in between. This chain's CDR3 is CASSGSDVHNEQFF. The CDR3 DNA sequence: TGTGCCAGCAGTGGCAGCGATGTCCACAATGAGCAGTTCTTC.

This clone occurred once. The gene calls are TRBV15 and TRBJ2-7, with TRBD1 matching over 10 bases. With V trimmed by 5 bases and J by 2 bases, 12 bases remained unmatched. The CDR3 totals 17 residues. CDR1 and CDR2 (germline): LNHNV, YYDKDF (reference sequence). CDR3 residues: CATSGRRGQGTPYEQYF. CDR3 bases: TGTGCCACCAGCGGTCGAAGGGGACAGGGGACGCCCTACGAGCAGTACTTC.

The gene calls are TRBV7-9 and TRBJ1-2; D gene unclear. V lost 5 bases to trimming and J lost 1 base, with 14 bases between them. CDR1 and CDR2 from the germline V gene are SEHNR and FQNEAQ (reference sequence). This CDR3 region has 15 residues. CDR3 loop: CASSPNRAFNYGYTF. Written as DNA, the CDR3 is TGTGCCAGCAGCCCGAACCGCGCATTTAACTATGGCTACACCTTC.

This chain connects TRBV7-9 to TRBJ2-4, with TRBD1 identical over 7 bases. J gave up 1 base and V 6 bases, and 9 bases lay outside the gene matches. The germline V gene has CDR1 SEHNR and CDR2 FQNEAQ (reference sequence). The CDR3 consists of 16 residues. CDR3 amino acids: CASRRTGPGAKNIQYF. The DNA for the CDR3 is TGTGCCAGCAGACGGACAGGCCCCGGGGCCAAAAACATTCAGTACTTC.

The rearrangement joins TRBV2 to TRBJ1-4, with D perhaps matching TRBD1 (5 bases). From germline, CDR1 is SNHLY and CDR2 FYNNEI. CDR3 size: 13 residues. V gave up 6 bases and J gave up 6 bases, with 11 bases separating them. Here the CDR3 DNA reads TGTGCCAGCAGGGATTGGGGGGATGAAAAACTGTTTTTT. Encoded protein: CASRDWGDEKLFF.

The chain uses TRBV7-2 and TRBJ2-3; 15 nucleotides match TRBD2. Germline assignment: CDR1 SGHTA and CDR2 FQGNSA. The CDR3 consists of 18 residues. J lost 0 bases, V lost 7 bases, and 8 bases had no gene match. The DNA of the CDR3 is TGTGCCAGCACCTCCGGACTAGCGGGAGGGCTAAGCACAGATACGCAGTATTTT. As protein: CASTSGLAGGLSTDTQYF.

The sample holds one count of this clone. V is TRBV4-1 and J is TRBJ2-7; D gene uncertain. The CDR3 totals 12 residues. Germline V CDR1 and CDR2: MGHRA, YSYEKL. Trimming shortened V by 4 bases and J by 8 bases, and 12 bases separated the two germline ends. The CDR3 bases are TGCGCCAGCAGCCCGCCTCAAGCCCAGCAGTACTTC. It encodes CASSPPQAQQYF.

The chain recombines TRBV6-6 with TRBJ1-1, with D unclear. Trimming removed 5 bases at V and 3 bases at J, with 13 bases between. The CDR3 is made up of 14 amino acids. Germline V gives CDR1 MNHNY, CDR2 SVGAGI (reference sequence). For the CDR3, the DNA is TGTGCCAGCAGTAGGCGTCCGGAGGACACTGAAGCTTTCTTT. Protein product: CASSRRPEDTEAFF.

The chain carries TRBV5-6 and TRBJ1-3, with D maybe TRBD1 (5 bases). V dropped 0 bases and J dropped 3 bases, with 13 bases sitting between them. The CDR3 is made up of 16 amino acids. The V gene's germline CDR1 is SGHDT and CDR2 YYEEEE. The CDR3 DNA follows: TGTGCCAGCAGCTTGGGGCTTCTCAGGGATGGAAACACCATATATTTT. Amino acids: CASSLGLLRDGNTIYF. Drawing the rest from reference TRBV5-6 and TRBJ1-3, the complete variable domain is DAGVTQSPTHLIKTRGQQVTLRCSPKSGHDTVSWYQQALGQGPQFIFQYYEEEERQRGNFPDRFSGHQFPNYSSELNVNALLLGDSALYLCASSLGLLRDGNTIYFGEGSWLTVV.

This sequence joins TRBV4-1 and TRBJ2-7; D not resolved. The CDR3 is 11 amino acids. V was pared by 0 bases and J by 5 bases, with 2 bases between. CDR1 is MGHRA and CDR2 is YSYEKL in the germline V gene. The CDR3 sequence: CASSQDNEQYF. DNA of the CDR3: TGCGCCAGCAGCCAAGATAACGAGCAGTACTTC.

The rearrangement joins TRBV6-5 to TRBJ2-5; 9 bases match TRBD2. The CDR3 spans 15 residues. Trimming at V came to 5 bases and at J to 5 bases, leaving 9 bases not matched to a gene. The germline V gene encodes CDR1 MNHEY and CDR2 SVGAGI. This CDR3 is CASSTPGLALETQYF. CDR3 sequence (DNA): TGTGCCAGCAGTACCCCGGGACTAGCTTTGGAGACCCAGTACTTC.

The chain carries TRBV28 and TRBJ2-1, with D maybe TRBD2 (6 bases). Germline V lookup: CDR1 MDHEN, CDR2 SYDVKM. The CDR3 runs to 22 residues. Trimming shortened V by 3 bases and J by 3 bases, and 33 bases separated the two germline ends. CDR3 loop: CASSFWFPASGEMEGNYNEQFF. DNA for the CDR3: TGTGCCAGCAGTTTTTGGTTCCCCGCGTCGGGAGAGATGGAGGGTAACTACAATGAGCAGTTCTTC.